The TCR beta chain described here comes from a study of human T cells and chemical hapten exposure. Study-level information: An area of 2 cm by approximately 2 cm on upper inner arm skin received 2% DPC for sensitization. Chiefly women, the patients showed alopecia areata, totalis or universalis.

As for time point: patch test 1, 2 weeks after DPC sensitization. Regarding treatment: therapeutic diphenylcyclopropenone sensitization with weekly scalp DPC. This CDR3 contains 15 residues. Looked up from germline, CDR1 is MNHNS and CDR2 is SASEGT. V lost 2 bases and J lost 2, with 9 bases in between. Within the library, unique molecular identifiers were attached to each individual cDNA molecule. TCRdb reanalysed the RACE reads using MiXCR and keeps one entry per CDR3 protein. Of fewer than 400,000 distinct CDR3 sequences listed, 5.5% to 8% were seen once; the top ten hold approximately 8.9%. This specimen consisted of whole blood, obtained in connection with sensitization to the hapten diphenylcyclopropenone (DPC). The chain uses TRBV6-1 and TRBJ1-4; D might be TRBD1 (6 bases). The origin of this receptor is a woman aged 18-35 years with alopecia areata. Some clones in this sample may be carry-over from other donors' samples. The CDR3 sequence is CASSEIGQTNEKLFF. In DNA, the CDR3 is TGTGCCAGCAGTGAAATCGGACAGACTAATGAAAAACTGTTTTTT.